This T cell receptor beta chain was observed in a study of blood T cell repertoires in COVID-19. Study-wide context: Acute and convalescent COVID-19 samples came from the United States, Italy and Spain. The cDNA or gDNA used as material had been derived from T cells, B-cell-depleted T cells, or PBMCs.

Authors' processing steps: Estimates of nucleated cell counts were drawn from the amplification of reference gene primers. Only in-frame clones appear in the TCRdb table, and some are missing; sequencing was by immunoSEQ multiplex PCR. Clone size and the V and J calls come from that table; the DNA yielded D and trimming. The data show 100,000 to 130,000 clones, 80% to 90% seen once. V gave up 4 bases and J gave up 1 base; unmatched junction bases: 4. Germline V gives CDR1 SGDLS, CDR2 YYNGEE. The length of the CDR3 is 16 residues. This chain uses TRBV9 with TRBJ2-3, with 12 nucleotides matching TRBD2. The TCR comes from a human donor in a cohort sampled during active COVID-19. Sequencing used peripheral blood. CDR3 DNA sequence: TGTGCCAGCAGCCTCCGACTAGCGGGAGGCACAGATACGCAGTATTTT. It specifies CASSLRLAGGTDTQYF. Full variable domain (rest looked up from reference TRBV9 and TRBJ2-3): DSGVTQTPKHLITATGQRVTLRCSPRSGDLSVYWYQQSLDQGLQFLIQYYNGEERAKGNILERFSAQQFPDLHSELNLSSLELGDSALYFCASSLRLAGGTDTQYFGPGTRLTVL.